These 18 T cell receptor beta chains came from one sample sequenced in a study of T cell repertoires in cytomegalovirus infection. TCRdb recomputed calls from the reads with MiXCR, one row per CDR3 protein. Among 200,000 to 300,000 distinct CDR3 sequences listed, roughly 12% were seen once. Input material: PBMCs. Every receptor here comes from a human donor in good health (CMV status not recorded). Some clones in this sample may be carry-over from other donors' samples.

This clonotype was counted only a few times. V and J are TRBV5-1 and TRBJ2-7, with 9 nucleotides matching TRBD1. Germline assignment: CDR1 SGHRS and CDR2 YFSETQ. The CDR3 extends over 14 amino acids. With 0 bases clipped from V and 6 bases from J, the junction kept 4 bases outside the gene matches. In DNA form, the CDR3 reads TGCGCCAGCAGCTTGGCACAGGGGGCGGTCGAGCAGTACTTC. Protein sequence: CASSLAQGAVEQYF.

This clonotype was recorded at least ten times. The chain is built from TRBV6-1 and TRBJ1-2, with 11 positions matching TRBD1. Germline CDR1 is MNHNS and CDR2 is SASEGT. The CDR3 contains 16 residues. V trimming: 2 bases; J trimming: 5 bases; junction bases outside the gene matches: 7. In DNA, the CDR3 is TGTGCCAGCAGTGAAACCGGACAGGGGGCATGGTATGGCTACACCTTC. Translating it yields CASSETGQGAWYGYTF.

The CDR3 DNA reads as TGTGCCATCAGTGCGGAGTTGAACACTGAAGCTTTCTTT. As protein: CAISAELNTEAFF. This sequence joins TRBV10-3 and TRBJ1-1; D gene uncertain. CDR3 length: 13 amino acids. The germline V and J ends were trimmed by 4 bases and 0 bases, with 6 bases remaining between them. Per the germline V gene, CDR1 is ENHRY and CDR2 is SYGVKD.

In its sample, this clonotype was seen a few times. CDR3 in amino acids: CASSQGEQYEQFF. In nucleotides, the CDR3 is TGCGCCAGCAGCCAAGGGGAGCAGTATGAGCAGTTCTTC. This rearrangement joins TRBV4-3 to TRBJ2-1; D may be TRBD2 (5 bases). CDR3 length: 13 residues. The V gene's germline CDR1 is LGHNA and CDR2 YSLEER. Trimming left V 1 base short and J 8 bases short, with 9 bases between.

This clonotype was counted between two and nine times. The chain employs TRBV29-1 and TRBJ2-5; 9 bases match TRBD2. CDR1 is SQVTM and CDR2 is ANQGSEA in the germline V gene. V gave up 6 bases and J gave up 2 bases; unmatched junction bases: 4. The CDR3 runs to 13 residues. Here the CDR3 reads CSVTAGGQETQYF. The CDR3 DNA sequence: TGCAGCGTCACAGCGGGGGGACAAGAGACCCAGTACTTC. The complete variable domain, with remaining parts taken from reference TRBV29-1 and TRBJ2-5, reads SAVISQKPSRDICQRGTSLTIQCQVDSQVTMMFWYRQQPGQSLTLIATANQGSEATYESGFVIDKFPISRPNLTFSTLTVSNMSPEDSSIYLCSVTAGGQETQYFGPGTRLLVL.

The chain couples TRBV6-5 to TRBJ1-2, with TRBD1 identical over 8 bases. The CDR3 has 15 residues. CDR1 and CDR2 from the germline V gene are MNHEY and SVGAGI. V trimming: 2 bases; J trimming: 1 base; junction bases outside the gene matches: 3. In DNA, the CDR3 is TGTGCCAGCAGTTACGGGACAGGTCTTAACTATGGCTACACCTTC. Translating gives CASSYGTGLNYGYTF.

The chain uses TRBV14 and TRBJ1-2, with D unclear. This CDR3 is 15 amino acids long. Germline CDR1 and CDR2: SGHDN and FVKESK. V was cut by 1 base and J by 4 bases, with 13 bases left in between. The CDR3: CASSQVGGLGYGYTF. DNA for the CDR3: TGTGCCAGCAGCCAAGTCGGCGGGTTAGGCTATGGCTACACCTTC.

This clonotype was detected many times. The rearrangement links TRBV7-2 to TRBJ1-6; 7 bases agree with TRBD1. The length of the CDR3 is 14 residues. V shed 3 bases, J shed 14 bases, and the junction held 10 bases outside the gene matches. Germline V gene data show CDR1 as SGHTA and CDR2 as FQGNSA. The CDR3 DNA is TGTGCCAGCAGCTTCGGGACAGAGGGGCGGGCCCTCCACTTT. This sequence encodes CASSFGTEGRALHF.

This clonotype was seen ten or more times. The chain carries TRBV6-2 or TRBV6-3 and TRBJ2-1, with 9 bases that match TRBD1. Losses at the gene ends were 6 bases for V and 7 bases for J; bases not matched to a gene: 10. The CDR3 runs 15 residues. Germline lookup yields CDR1 MNHEY and CDR2 SVGEGT. In DNA, the CDR3 is TGTGCCAGCAGGCTAGGGACAGGGAGGTGGAATGAGCAGTTCTTC. Its translation: CASRLGTGRWNEQFF.

Notes on this clonotype: Germline and junction disagree at one end, which may indicate a read error. The chain links TRBV3-1 to TRBJ1-1, with D perhaps TRBD1 (5 bases). The CDR3 consists of 14 residues. The V gene's germline CDR1 is LGHDT and CDR2 YNNKEL (reference sequence). Written as DNA, the CDR3 is TGTGCCAGCGGCCCGGGGGGAGTGAACACTGAAGCTTCCTTT. This encodes CASGPGGVNTEASF. Using reference TRBV3-1 and TRBJ1-1 for the parts outside the CDR3, the full variable domain is DTAVSQTPKYLVTQMGNDKSIKCEQNLGHDTMYWYKQDSKKFLKIMFSYNNKELIINETVPNRFSPKSPDKAHLNLHINSLELGDSAVYFCASGPGGVNTEASFGQGTRLTVV.

J is TRBJ2-1 and V is TRBV19, with a tentative D call TRBD2 (5 bases). Between the trimmed V and J ends, which lost 1 base and 8 bases, there was a span of 12 bases. This CDR3 spans 14 amino acids. CDR1 and CDR2 (germline): LNHDA, SQIVND (reference sequence). DNA for the CDR3: TGTGCCAGTAGTATAGGGGAGCTAACACATGAGCAGTTCTTC. Residues: CASSIGELTHEQFF.

This clonotype was seen repeatedly, ten times or more. The CDR3 DNA reads TGTGCCAGCTCACCTGACGCTAGCAATCAGCCCCAGCATTTT. This gives the protein CASSPDASNQPQHF. V and J are TRBV18 and TRBJ1-5; no clear D. CDR3 length: 14 amino acids. CDR1 and CDR2 (germline): KGHSH, LQKENI. V lost 3 bases and J lost 0, with 6 bases in between.

The chain has TRBV20-1 and TRBJ1-5; 9 nucleotides line up with TRBD1. The CDR3 loop spans 14 amino acids. J lost 0 bases, V lost 5 bases, and 2 bases had no gene match. The germline CDR1 and CDR2 sequences are DFQATT and SNEGSKA (reference sequence). This CDR3 reads CSAGDRVSNQPQHF. CDR3 bases: TGCAGTGCTGGGGACAGGGTTAGCAATCAGCCCCAGCATTTT.

The table lists this clonotype with many counts. This chain connects TRBV20-1 to TRBJ1-1; D remains ambiguous. The germline CDR1 and CDR2 sequences are DFQATT and SNEGSKA (reference sequence). Trimming cost V 1 base and J 3 bases, with 9 bases left between them. CDR3 length equals 13 residues. The CDR3 loop is CSARGSGYTEAFF. CDR3 sequence (DNA): TGCAGTGCTAGAGGGAGCGGCTACACTGAAGCTTTCTTT.

Worth noting for this clonotype: A read error may be the cause here, since a much bigger clone is one base away. V is TRBV25-1 and J is TRBJ1-4; 11 bases align to TRBD1. The V segment lost 2 bases and the J segment 8 bases; nucleotides outside the gene matches: 4. Germline values: CDR1 MGHDK, CDR2 SYGVNS. This CDR3 is built from 15 residues. In DNA, the CDR3 is TGTGCCAGCAGTGAAGGGGACAGGGGGGTCGAAAAACTGTTTTTT. Its translation: CASSEGDRGVEKLFF.

This clonotype was counted only a few times. The chain links TRBV5-6 to TRBJ2-7; D could derive from TRBD1 or TRBD2 (5 bases each). V gave up 1 base and J gave up 2 bases, with 10 bases separating them. This CDR3 has 14 amino acids. CDR1 and CDR2 from the germline V gene are SGHDT and YYEEEE. The CDR3 sequence is CASSLQGPPYEQYF. CDR3 bases: TGTGCCAGCAGCTTGCAGGGACCCCCCTACGAGCAGTACTTC.

In its sample, this clonotype was seen many times. The chain uses TRBV6-1 and TRBJ1-5, with 9 bases fitting TRBD1. With 7 bases clipped from V and 4 bases from J, the junction kept 2 bases outside the gene matches. The V gene's germline CDR1 is MNHNS and CDR2 SASEGT. This CDR3 region has 13 residues. CDR3 in DNA: TGTGCCAGCACGGGACAGGGAAATCAGCCCCAGCATTTT. Amino acids: CASTGQGNQPQHF.

This clonotype has just a few counts. This chain joins TRBV11-3 and TRBJ1-1; D gene ambiguous. The CDR3 loop spans 14 amino acids. Deletions cut 4 bases from V and 2 bases from J, with 11 bases between. Per the germline V gene, CDR1 is SGHNT and CDR2 is YENEEA. The CDR3 loop is CASSSDGPNTEAFF. The CDR3 nucleotides are TGTGCCAGCAGCTCCGACGGGCCCAACACTGAAGCTTTCTTT. Variable domain in full (rest from reference TRBV11-3 and TRBJ1-1): EAGVVQSPRYKIIEKKQPVAFWCNPISGHNTLYWYLQNLGQGPELLIRYENEEAVDDSQLPKDRFSAERLKGVDSTLKIQPAELGDSAVYLCASSSDGPNTEAFFGQGTRLTVV.